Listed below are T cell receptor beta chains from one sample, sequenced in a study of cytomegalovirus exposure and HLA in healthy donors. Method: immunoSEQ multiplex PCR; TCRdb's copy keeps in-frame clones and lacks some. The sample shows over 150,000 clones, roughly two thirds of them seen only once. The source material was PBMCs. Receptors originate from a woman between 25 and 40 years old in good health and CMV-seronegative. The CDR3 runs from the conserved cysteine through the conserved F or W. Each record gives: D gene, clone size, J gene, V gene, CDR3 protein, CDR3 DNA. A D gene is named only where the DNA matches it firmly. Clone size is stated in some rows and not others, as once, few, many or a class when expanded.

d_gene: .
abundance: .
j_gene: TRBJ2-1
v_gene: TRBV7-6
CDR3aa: CASKPRGRSGEQFF
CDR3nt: TGTGCCAGTAAACCCCGGGGCCGCAGCGGGGAGCAGTTCTTC

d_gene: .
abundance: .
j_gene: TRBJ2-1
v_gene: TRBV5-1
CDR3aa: CASSVLPVSHPHNEQFF
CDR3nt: TGCGCCAGCAGCGTACTACCGGTGTCTCACCCCCACAATGAGCAGTTCTTC

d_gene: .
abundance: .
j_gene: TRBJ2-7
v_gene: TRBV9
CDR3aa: CASSSSSYEQYF
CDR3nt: TGTGCCAGCAGCTCGTCCTCCTACGAGCAGTACTTC

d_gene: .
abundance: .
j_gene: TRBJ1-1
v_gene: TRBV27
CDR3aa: CASSFIDSPLEAFF
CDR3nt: TGTGCCAGCAGTTTTATTGACAGCCCCCTTGAAGCTTTCTTT

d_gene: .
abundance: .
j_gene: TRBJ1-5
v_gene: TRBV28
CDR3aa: CASSFVRGIEPQHF
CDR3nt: TGTGCCAGCAGTTTTGTTAGGGGTATAGAGCCCCAGCATTTT

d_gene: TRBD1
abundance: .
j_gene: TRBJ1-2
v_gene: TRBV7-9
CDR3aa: CASSLMGQGNANYGYTF
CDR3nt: TGTGCCAGCAGCTTAATGGGACAGGGGAATGCTAACTATGGCTACACCTTC

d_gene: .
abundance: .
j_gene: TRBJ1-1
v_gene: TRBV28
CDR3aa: CASTESGSEAFF
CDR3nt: TGTGCCAGCACAGAGTCGGGGTCTGAAGCTTTCTTT

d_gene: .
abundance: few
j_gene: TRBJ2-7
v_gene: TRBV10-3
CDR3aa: CAAASGYEQYF
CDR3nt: TGTGCCGCCGCCTCGGGTTACGAGCAGTACTTC

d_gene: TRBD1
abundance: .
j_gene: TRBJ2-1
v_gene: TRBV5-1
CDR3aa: CASSFPGTALHEQFF
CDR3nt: TGCGCCAGCAGCTTCCCCGGGACAGCTCTTCATGAGCAGTTCTTC

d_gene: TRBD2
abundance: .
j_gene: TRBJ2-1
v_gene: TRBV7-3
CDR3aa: CASSLRGGSENEQFF
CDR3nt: TGTGCCAGCAGCTTACGTGGCGGGAGTGAAAATGAGCAGTTCTTC

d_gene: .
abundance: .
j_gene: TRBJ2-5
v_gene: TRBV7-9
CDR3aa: CASSVVETQYF
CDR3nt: TGTGCCAGCAGCGTCGTGGAGACCCAGTACTTC

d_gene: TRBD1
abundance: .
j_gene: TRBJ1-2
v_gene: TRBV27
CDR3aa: CASSNSPGQFYGYTF
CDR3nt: TGTGCCAGCAGCAACTCCCCGGGACAGTTTTATGGCTACACCTTC

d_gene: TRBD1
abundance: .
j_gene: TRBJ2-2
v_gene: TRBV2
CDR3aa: CASSVRGNTGELFF
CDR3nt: TGTGCCAGCAGTGTCAGGGGGAATACCGGGGAGCTGTTTTTT

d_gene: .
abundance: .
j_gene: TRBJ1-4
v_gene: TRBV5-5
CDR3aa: CASSQGQINEKLFF
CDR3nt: TGTGCCAGCAGCCAAGGACAGATTAATGAAAAACTGTTTTTT

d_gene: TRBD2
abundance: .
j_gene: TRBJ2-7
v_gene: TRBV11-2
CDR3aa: CASSLGGGGAYEQYF
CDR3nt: TGTGCCAGCAGCTTAGGGGGCGGGGGGGCGTACGAGCAGTACTTC

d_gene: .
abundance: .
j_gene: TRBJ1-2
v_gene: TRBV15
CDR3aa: CATSGWGQGNGYTF
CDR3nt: TGTGCCACCAGCGGGTGGGGTCAGGGCAATGGCTACACCTTC

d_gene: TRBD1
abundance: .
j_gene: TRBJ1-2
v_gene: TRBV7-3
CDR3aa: CASSSRQGAFGYTF
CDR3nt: TGTGCCAGCAGCTCGAGACAGGGGGCATTCGGCTACACCTTC

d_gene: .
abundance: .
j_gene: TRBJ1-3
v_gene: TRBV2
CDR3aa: CASTLEVAGNTIYF
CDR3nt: TGTGCCAGCACCCTCGAGGTCGCTGGAAACACCATATATTTT

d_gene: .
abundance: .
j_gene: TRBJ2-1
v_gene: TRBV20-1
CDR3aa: CSPLEVGEQFF
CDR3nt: TGCTCCCCGCTAGAGGTAGGAGAGCAGTTCTTC

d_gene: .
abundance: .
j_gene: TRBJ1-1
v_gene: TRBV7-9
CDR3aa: CASSLVGREDTEAFF
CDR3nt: TGTGCCAGCAGCTTAGTCGGCAGGGAGGACACTGAAGCTTTCTTT

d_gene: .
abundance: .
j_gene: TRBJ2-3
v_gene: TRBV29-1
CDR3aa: CSVDVLALKDTQYF
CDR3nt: TGCAGCGTTGACGTATTAGCGCTAAAAGATACGCAGTATTTT

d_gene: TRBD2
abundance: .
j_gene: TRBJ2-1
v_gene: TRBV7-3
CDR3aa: CASSFGGSSYNEQFF
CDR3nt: TGTGCCAGCAGCTTCGGCGGGAGCTCCTACAATGAGCAGTTCTTC

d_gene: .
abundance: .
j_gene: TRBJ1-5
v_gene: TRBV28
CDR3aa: CASSLIQGWDQPQHF
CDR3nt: TGTGCCAGCAGTTTAATACAGGGTTGGGATCAGCCCCAGCATTTT

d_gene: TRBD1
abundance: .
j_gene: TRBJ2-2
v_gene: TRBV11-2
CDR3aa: CASSPGTGGFVNTGELFF
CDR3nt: TGTGCCAGCAGCCCAGGGACAGGGGGCTTTGTAAACACCGGGGAGCTGTTTTTT

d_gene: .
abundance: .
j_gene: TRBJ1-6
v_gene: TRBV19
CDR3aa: CASSAQGFDNSPLHF
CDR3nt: TGTGCCAGTAGTGCCCAGGGTTTCGATAATTCACCCCTCCACTTT

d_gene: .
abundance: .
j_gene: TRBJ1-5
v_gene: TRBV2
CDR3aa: CASSPYGLNQPQHF
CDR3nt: TGTGCCAGCAGCCCATATGGCCTCAATCAGCCCCAGCATTTT

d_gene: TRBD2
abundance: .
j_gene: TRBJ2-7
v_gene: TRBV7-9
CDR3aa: CASSLGSGVLSYEQYF
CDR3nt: TGTGCCAGCAGCTTGGGTAGCGGGGTACTTTCCTACGAGCAGTACTTC

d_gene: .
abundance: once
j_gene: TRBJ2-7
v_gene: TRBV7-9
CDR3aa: CASSFYPRGRTYEQYF
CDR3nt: TGTGCCAGCAGCTTCTACCCGCGGGGCCGAACCTACGAGCAGTACTTC

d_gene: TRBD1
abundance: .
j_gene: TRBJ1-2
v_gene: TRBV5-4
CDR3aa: CASSFLDRGYGYTF
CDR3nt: TGTGCCAGCAGCTTTCTCGACAGGGGCTATGGCTACACCTTC

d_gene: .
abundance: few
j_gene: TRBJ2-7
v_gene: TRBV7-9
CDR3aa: CASSLRAGRNEQYF
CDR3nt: TGTGCCAGCAGCTTAAGGGCAGGGCGCAACGAGCAGTACTTC

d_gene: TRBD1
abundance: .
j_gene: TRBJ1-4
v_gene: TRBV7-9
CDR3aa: CASSSGQAATNEKLFF
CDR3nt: TGTGCCAGCAGCTCGGGACAGGCGGCAACTAATGAAAAACTGTTTTTT

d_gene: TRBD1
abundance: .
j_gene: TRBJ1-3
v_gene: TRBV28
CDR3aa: CASTLTGVGGNTIYF
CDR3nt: TGTGCCAGCACCCTGACAGGGGTCGGTGGAAACACCATATATTTT

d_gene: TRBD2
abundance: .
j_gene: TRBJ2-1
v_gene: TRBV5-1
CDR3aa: CASSSPGLAANEQFF
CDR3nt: TGCGCCAGCAGCTCCCCGGGACTAGCGGCCAATGAGCAGTTCTTC

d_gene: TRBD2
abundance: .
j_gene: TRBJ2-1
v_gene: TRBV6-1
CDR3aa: CASRTSGGPQFF
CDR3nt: TGTGCCAGCCGGACTAGCGGGGGACCTCAGTTCTTC

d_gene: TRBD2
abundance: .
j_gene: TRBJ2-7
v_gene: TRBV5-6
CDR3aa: CASSRGLAGLEVGYEQYF
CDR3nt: TGTGCCAGCAGCCGGGGACTAGCGGGGCTCGAGGTTGGCTACGAGCAGTACTTC

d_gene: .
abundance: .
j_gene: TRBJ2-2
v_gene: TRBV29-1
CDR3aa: CSAYRASGRNTGELFF
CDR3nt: TGCAGCGCATACAGGGCTTCTGGGAGAAACACCGGGGAGCTGTTTTTT

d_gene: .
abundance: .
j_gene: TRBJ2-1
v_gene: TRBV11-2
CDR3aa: CASRSTGSSYNEQFF
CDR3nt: TGTGCCAGCAGGAGTACGGGGAGCTCCTACAATGAGCAGTTCTTC

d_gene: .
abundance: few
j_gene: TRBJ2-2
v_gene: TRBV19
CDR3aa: CASSSDSDWRELFF
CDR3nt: TGTGCCAGTAGTAGCGACAGTGATTGGCGGGAGCTGTTTTTT

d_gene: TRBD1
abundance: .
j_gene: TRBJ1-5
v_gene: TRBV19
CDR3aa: CASSIRTGNSNQPQHF
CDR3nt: TGTGCCAGTAGTATTAGGACAGGCAATAGCAATCAGCCCCAGCATTTT

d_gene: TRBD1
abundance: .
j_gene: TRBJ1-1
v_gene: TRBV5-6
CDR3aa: CASSLLDRWDGLAFF
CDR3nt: TGTGCCAGCAGCTTGTTGGACAGGTGGGACGGTCTCGCTTTCTTT

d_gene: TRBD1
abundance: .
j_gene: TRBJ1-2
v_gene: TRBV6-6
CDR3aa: CASSTQGESYGYTF
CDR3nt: TGTGCCAGCAGTACTCAGGGGGAGTCCTATGGCTACACCTTC

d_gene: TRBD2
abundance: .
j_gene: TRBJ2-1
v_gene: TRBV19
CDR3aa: CASTLGASGIGEQFF
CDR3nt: TGTGCCAGTACCCTTGGGGCTAGCGGGATAGGAGAGCAGTTCTTC

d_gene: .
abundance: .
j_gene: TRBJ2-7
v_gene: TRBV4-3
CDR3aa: CASSKHLSYEQYF
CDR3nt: TGCGCCAGCAGCAAACATCTCTCCTACGAGCAGTACTTC

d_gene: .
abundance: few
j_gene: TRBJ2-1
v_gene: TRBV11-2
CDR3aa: CASSPPLVPSSYNEQFF
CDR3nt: TGTGCCAGCAGCCCTCCCCTAGTCCCGAGCTCCTACAATGAGCAGTTCTTC

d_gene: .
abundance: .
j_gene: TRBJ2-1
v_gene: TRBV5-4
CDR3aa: CASSSSSMYNEQFF
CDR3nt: TGTGCCAGCAGCTCCTCTAGTATGTACAATGAGCAGTTCTTC

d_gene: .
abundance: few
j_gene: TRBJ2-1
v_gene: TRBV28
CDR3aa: CATERPGGNEQFF
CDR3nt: TGTGCCACCGAGAGGCCCGGTGGAAATGAGCAGTTCTTC

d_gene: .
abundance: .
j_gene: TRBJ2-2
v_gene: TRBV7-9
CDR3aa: CASSSLFYTGELFF
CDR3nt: TGTGCCAGCAGCTCCCTTTTTTACACCGGGGAGCTGTTTTTT

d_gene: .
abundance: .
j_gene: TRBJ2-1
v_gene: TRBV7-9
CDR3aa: CASSLLGGEQFF
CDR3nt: TGTGCCAGCAGCTTACTGGGGGGTGAGCAGTTCTTC

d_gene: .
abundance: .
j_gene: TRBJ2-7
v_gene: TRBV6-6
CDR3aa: CASESRNSYEQYF
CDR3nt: TGTGCCAGCGAGTCGCGTAACTCCTACGAGCAGTACTTC

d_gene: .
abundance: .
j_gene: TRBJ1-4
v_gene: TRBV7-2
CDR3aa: CASSPGATNEKLFF
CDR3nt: TGTGCCAGCAGCCCCGGGGCAACTAATGAAAAACTGTTTTTT

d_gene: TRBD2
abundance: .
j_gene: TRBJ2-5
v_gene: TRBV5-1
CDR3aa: CASSPLGRGIQETQYF
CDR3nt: TGCGCCAGCAGCCCGCTGGGGCGGGGGATCCAAGAGACCCAGTACTTC

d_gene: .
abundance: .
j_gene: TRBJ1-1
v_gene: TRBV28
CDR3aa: CASTGGTEAFF
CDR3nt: TGTGCCAGCACGGGGGGCACTGAAGCTTTCTTT

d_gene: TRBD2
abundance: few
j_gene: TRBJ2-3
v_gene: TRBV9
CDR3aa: CASSVGLAGTDTQYF
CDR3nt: TGTGCCAGCAGCGTAGGTCTAGCGGGAACAGATACGCAGTATTTT

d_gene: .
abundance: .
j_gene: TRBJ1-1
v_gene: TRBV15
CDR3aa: CATSRTGNTEAFF
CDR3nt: TGTGCCACCAGCAGGACGGGGAACACTGAAGCTTTCTTT